Shown below are 8 T cell receptor beta chains from a single sample sequenced in a study of CD8+CD57+ T cells in acquired aplastic anemia. CD8+CD57+ cell expansion, shown by flow cytometry, had occurred in the patients selected for sequencing. It was genomic DNA that served as the template for profiling TCR beta VDJ and CDR3. Via MiXCR, TCRdb re-called the reads, giving one row per CDR3 protein. The data contain roughly 260,000 distinct CDR3 sequences, around half of them seen just once; the ten biggest clones take up 7.8%. Sequencing was carried out using sorted CD4+, CD8+, or CD8+CD57+ T cells (not recorded which) from PBMCs. The receptors were sampled from a human donor with aplastic anemia.

Turning to this clonotype: The junction shows a germline mismatch at one end, possibly a read error. The chain joins TRBV29-1 to TRBJ1-2; D is undetermined. Germline CDR1 reads SQVTM; CDR2 reads ANQGSEA. CDR3 length equals 15 residues. The CDR3 nucleotides read TGCAGCGTTTCCCCGGGAACAGCGCCTAACTATGACTACACCTTC. It is translated as CSVSPGTAPNYDYTF.

The sample holds many counts of this clonotype. This rearrangement joins TRBV5-6 to TRBJ2-1; no reliable D call. Trimming stripped 4 bases from V and 5 bases from J, with 10 bases between. CDR3 length: 13 amino acids. Looked up from germline, CDR1 is SGHDT and CDR2 is YYEEEE. CDR3 sequence (DNA): TGTGCCAGCAGCAGCAATGTAGACAATGAGCAGTTCTTC. Translated, it gives CASSSNVDNEQFF. The full variable domain, in which reference TRBV5-6 and TRBJ2-1 provide the parts outside the CDR3, is DAGVTQSPTHLIKTRGQQVTLRCSPKSGHDTVSWYQQALGQGPQFIFQYYEEEERQRGNFPDRFSGHQFPNYSSELNVNALLLGDSALYLCASSSNVDNEQFFGPGTRLTVL.

This clonotype was counted many times. The chain is built from TRBV7-9 and TRBJ1-5, with D perhaps TRBD1 (5 bases). V dropped 1 base and J dropped 8 bases, with 18 bases sitting between them. CDR1 is SEHNR, CDR2 FQNEAQ, per germline (reference sequence). CDR3 size: 16 residues. Here the CDR3 DNA reads TGTGCCAGCAGCTTAGGGCCGGGGGGATGGTCCGAGCCCCAGCATTTT. Its translation is CASSLGPGGWSEPQHF.

This clonotype was seen repeatedly, ten times or more. This chain links TRBV6-1 with TRBJ2-1; D call uncertain. Deletions cut 3 bases from V and 4 bases from J, with 16 bases between. The germline V gene encodes CDR1 MNHNS and CDR2 SASEGT. The CDR3 covers 16 residues. CDR3 protein: CASSDEILPEYNEQFF. The CDR3 nucleotides read TGTGCCAGCAGTGACGAGATACTACCAGAGTACAATGAGCAGTTCTTC.

This clonotype has ten or more counts. The chain carries TRBV6-6 and TRBJ2-1; TRBD2 agrees at 13 bases. The CDR3 sequence is 14 residues long. Germline-derived CDR1 and CDR2 are MNHNY and SVGAGI (reference sequence). Trimming removed 5 bases from V and 8 bases from J; junction bases left unmatched: 3. CDR3 sequence reads: CASSRTSGSHEQFF. The CDR3 bases are TGTGCCAGCAGTCGGACTAGCGGGAGCCATGAGCAGTTCTTC.

Ten or more counts support this clonotype. This chain links TRBV12-3 or TRBV12-4 with TRBJ1-3; 9 bases are a match to TRBD1. CDR3 length: 16 residues. With V trimmed by 7 bases and J by 7 bases, 14 bases remained unmatched. CDR3 in amino acids: CASTGGTGKGANTIYF. The CDR3 DNA reads as TGTGCCAGCACCGGAGGGACAGGGAAAGGGGCGAACACCATATATTTT.

This clonotype was found a few times. The chain links TRBV3-1 to TRBJ2-7, with a weak D call TRBD1 (6 bases). With 0 bases removed from V and 2 bases from J, the gap between germline ends came to 14 bases. CDR3 length: 16 amino acids. Per germline, CDR1 LGHDT and CDR2 YNNKEL (reference sequence). CDR3 DNA: TGTGCCAGCAGCCAAGATCTTTATCGGGACACCTACGAGCAGTACTTC. Its protein product is CASSQDLYRDTYEQYF.

On this clonotype itself: A read error may be the cause here, since a much bigger clone is one base away. The chain joins TRBV13 to TRBJ2-1; TRBD1 is a possible D gene (5 bases). Germline V gives CDR1 PRHDT, CDR2 FYEKMQ (reference sequence). Trimming left V 0 bases short and J 5 bases short, with 5 bases between. This CDR3 spans 13 amino acids. The CDR3 region is CASSLGQDNEQFF. In DNA form, the CDR3 reads TGTGCCAGCAGCTTAGGACAGGACAATGAGCAGTTCTTC.